The 9 T cell receptor beta chains below come from one sample, sequenced in a study of PD-L1 blockade in urothelial cancer. The table came from immunoSEQ multiplex PCR; TCRdb's copy has only in-frame clones and leaves some out. This repertoire shows roughly 50,000 clones, approximately 77% found once; its top ten account for 3.5% to 4.5%. Time point here: pretreatment peripheral blood. This specimen was PBMCs, taken around atezolizumab (anti-PD-L1) treatment. Every receptor here comes from a man in his 70s with urothelial cancer.

This chain joins TRBV2 and TRBJ2-7, with 7 bases fitting TRBD1. CDR1 is SNHLY and CDR2 is FYNNEI in the germline V gene. The CDR3 spans 13 residues. V lost 3 bases to trimming and J lost 7 bases; unmatched junction nucleotides: 6. The CDR3 bases are TGTGCCAGCAGTGAGGACAGGCCCCGGGAGCAGTACTTC. It encodes CASSEDRPREQYF. The whole variable domain, filled in from reference TRBV2 and TRBJ2-7, reads EPEVTQTPSHQVTQMGQEVILRCVPISNHLYFYWYRQILGQKVEFLVSFYNNEISEKSEIFDDQFSVERPDGSNFTLKIRSTKLEDSAMYFCASSEDRPREQYFGPGTRLTVT.

V is TRBV2 and J is TRBJ2-7; 10 nucleotides agree with TRBD2. From germline, CDR1 is SNHLY and CDR2 FYNNEI. The CDR3 runs to 15 residues. The J segment lost 6 bases and the V segment lost 6 bases, leaving 11 bases of the junction unmatched. CDR3 sequence reads: CASRPPSGSQGEQYF. The DNA of the CDR3 is TGTGCCAGCAGACCTCCTAGCGGGAGTCAGGGCGAGCAGTACTTC.

The CDR3 nucleotides are TGCGCCAGCAGCTTGCGGGTCGCAGGGGGAGGCGATGAGCAGTTCTTC. Protein sequence: CASSLRVAGGGDEQFF. The chain is built from TRBV5-1 and TRBJ2-1; possibly TRBD1 for D (7 bases). V was shortened by 1 base and J by 8 bases, with 19 bases between the two germline ends. Germline V gene lookup returns CDR1 SGHRS and CDR2 YFSETQ. The CDR3 has 16 amino acids.

The chain combines TRBV20-1 with TRBJ1-2; D may be TRBD1 (5 bases). CDR1 is DFQATT and CDR2 is SNEGSKA in the germline V gene (reference sequence). The V end was cut by 7 bases, the J end by 4 bases, with 10 bases between. The CDR3 is made up of 11 amino acids. The CDR3 region is CSVRRGYGYTF. The CDR3 nucleotides read TGCAGTGTAAGGAGGGGCTATGGCTACACCTTC.

This clone was found a few times. This chain links TRBV28 with TRBJ1-2; perhaps TRBD1 as D (6 bases). Germline V gives CDR1 MDHEN, CDR2 SYDVKM. Trimming took 5 bases from V and 6 from J, leaving 19 bases between them. This CDR3 has 15 amino acids. The CDR3 nucleotides are TGTGCCAGCAGTCCCCCTACAGGGTGGACGAATGGCTACACCTTC. It encodes CASSPPTGWTNGYTF.

The chain is built from TRBV10-2 and TRBJ2-2, with TRBD2 matching 9 bases. The CDR3 loop spans 14 amino acids. CDR1 is WSHSY and CDR2 is SAAADI in the germline V gene. V gave up 7 bases and J gave up 4 bases; unmatched junction bases: 4. CDR3 residues: CASKAGGGTGELFF. CDR3 nucleotide sequence: TGCGCCAGCAAAGCGGGGGGAGGCACCGGGGAGCTGTTTTTT.

CDR3 residues: CASSLGGAWSEAFF. The DNA of the CDR3 is TGTGCCAGCAGCTTAGGGGGCGCGTGGTCTGAAGCTTTCTTT. The V call is TRBV7-9, the J call TRBJ1-1; D might be TRBD1 (5 bases). This CDR3 comprises 14 residues. CDR1 is SEHNR, CDR2 FQNEAQ, per germline (reference sequence). V lost 1 base and J 6 bases, leaving 12 bases between the germline ends.

V gene TRBV28 combines with J gene TRBJ2-6; perhaps TRBD2 as D (5 bases). CDR1 MDHEN and CDR2 SYDVKM come from the germline V gene. V lost 2 bases, J lost 2 bases, and 10 bases lay in between. The CDR3 loop spans 16 amino acids. The CDR3 DNA reads as TGTGCCAGCAGTTTACTGTTCGGGGCTGGGGCCAACGTCCTGACTTTC. As protein: CASSLLFGAGANVLTF.

As DNA, the CDR3 is TGCGCCAGCAGCCAAGTGTACCGCGATCCTAGCAATCAGCCCCAGCATTTT. Translation gives CASSQVYRDPSNQPQHF. The rearrangement joins TRBV4-3 to TRBJ1-5, with no clear D. The CDR3 length is 17 residues. V was cut by 1 base and J by 0 bases, with 13 bases left in between. Germline V gene data show CDR1 as LGHNA and CDR2 as YSLEER.